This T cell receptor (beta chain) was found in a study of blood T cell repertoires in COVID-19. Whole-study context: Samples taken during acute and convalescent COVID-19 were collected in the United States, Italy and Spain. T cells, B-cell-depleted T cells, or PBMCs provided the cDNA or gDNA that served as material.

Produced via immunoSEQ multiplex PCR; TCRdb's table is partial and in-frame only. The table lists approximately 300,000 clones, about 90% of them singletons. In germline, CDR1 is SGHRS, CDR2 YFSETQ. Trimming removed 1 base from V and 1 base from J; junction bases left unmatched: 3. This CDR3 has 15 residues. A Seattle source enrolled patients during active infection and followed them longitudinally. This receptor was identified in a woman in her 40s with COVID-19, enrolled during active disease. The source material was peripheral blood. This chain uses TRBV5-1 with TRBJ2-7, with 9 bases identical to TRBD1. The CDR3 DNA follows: TGCGCCAGCAGCTTGACCGGGACAGGGTCCTACGAGCAGTACTTC. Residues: CASSLTGTGSYEQYF.